Below, 24 T cell receptor beta chains from the same sample are listed, as sequenced in a study of memory CD4+ T cells and cytomegalovirus serostatus. Assay: immunoSEQ multiplex PCR; the TCRdb copy retains only in-frame clones and omits some. The sample holds about 42,000 clones; roughly 79% are singletons and the top ten take about 0.6%. Single viable CD3+CD4+CD8-CD45RO+ cells were sorted as the memory CD4+ T cells. Sequencing was carried out using memory CD4+ T cells from blood. Receptors were obtained from an adult in good health and CMV-seronegative.

V gene TRBV9 combines with J gene TRBJ2-1, with a possible D match to TRBD2 (5 bases). Trimming took 0 bases from V and 6 from J, leaving 7 bases between them. CDR1 is SGDLS, CDR2 YYNGEE, per germline. The CDR3 spans 13 residues. The CDR3 protein is CASSVAGSNEQFF. The CDR3 DNA reads as TGTGCCAGCAGCGTAGCTGGGAGCAATGAGCAGTTCTTC.

CDR3 region: CSVSVGVSDEQYF. The CDR3, as DNA: TGCAGCGTTTCCGTAGGGGTCTCGGACGAGCAGTACTTC. The chain uses TRBV29-1 and TRBJ2-7; D is perhaps TRBD1 (5 bases). V lost 5 bases, J lost 5 bases, and 16 bases lay in between. CDR1 and CDR2 from the germline V gene are SQVTM and ANQGSEA. The CDR3 length is 13 residues.

This clone was seen only a few times. The V gene is TRBV5-4, the J gene TRBJ1-1; no reliable D call. The length of the CDR3 is 13 residues. Trimming cost V 0 bases and J 1 base, with 4 bases left between them. Germline CDR1 is SGHNT and CDR2 is YYREEE (reference sequence). CDR3 protein: CASSLVWNTEAFF. The CDR3 nucleotides read TGTGCCAGCAGCTTGGTCTGGAACACTGAAGCTTTCTTT.

This clone was observed a few times. The chain combines TRBV2 with TRBJ1-4, with D possibly being TRBD1 (5 bases). Germline V gene lookup returns CDR1 SNHLY and CDR2 FYNNEI. Trimming removed 7 bases from V and 2 bases from J, with 8 bases in between. CDR3 length: 13 amino acids. The CDR3 loop reads CASKRQTNEKLFF. CDR3 in DNA: TGTGCCAGCAAACGACAGACTAATGAAAAACTGTTTTTT.

J is TRBJ2-5 and V is TRBV30; D not resolved. From germline, CDR1 is GTSNPN and CDR2 SVGIG (reference sequence). The ends were cut back, 0 bases at V and 4 bases at J, with 3 bases in the middle. The CDR3 loop spans 11 amino acids. CDR3 sequence reads: CAWSVGETQYF. The CDR3 coding sequence is TGTGCCTGGAGTGTTGGAGAGACCCAGTACTTC.

The DNA for the CDR3 is TGCGCCAGCAGCCAGCCGGGGGGAACCGGGGAGCTGTTTTTT. Translation: CASSQPGGTGELFF. The genes are TRBV4-1 and TRBJ2-2, with 7 bases lining up with TRBD2. Per the germline V gene, CDR1 is MGHRA and CDR2 is YSYEKL. CDR3 length: 14 residues. The V segment lost 3 bases and the J segment 5 bases; nucleotides outside the gene matches: 3.

The chain uses TRBV9 and TRBJ2-4; no definite D call. The CDR3 loop spans 16 amino acids. Trimming took 0 bases from V and 7 from J, leaving 17 bases between them. Germline CDR1 and CDR2: SGDLS and YYNGEE. CDR3 bases: TGTGCCAGCAGCGTAGGACCCCTCAGTCGATGGAACATTCAGTACTTC. This encodes CASSVGPLSRWNIQYF.

J is TRBJ2-3 and V is TRBV7-9; tentatively, D is TRBD2 (5 bases). V shed 1 base and J shed 6 bases, with 11 bases lying between them. Germline lookup yields CDR1 SEHNR and CDR2 FQNEAQ (reference sequence). CDR3 size: 14 residues. The CDR3 DNA reads as TGTGCCAGCAGCTTAGATCATGGCGGGGATACGCAGTATTTT. It encodes CASSLDHGGDTQYF. Looking up the rest from reference TRBV7-9 and TRBJ2-3 gives the full variable domain: DTGVSQNPRHKITKRGQNVTFRCDPISEHNRLYWYRQTLGQGPEFLTYFQNEAQLEKSRLLSDRFSAERPKGSFSTLEIQRTEQGDSAMYLCASSLDHGGDTQYFGPGTRLTVL.

This sequence joins TRBV6-6 and TRBJ2-4, with D unclear. The CDR3 has 13 amino acids. From germline, CDR1 is MNHNY and CDR2 SVGAGI (reference sequence). Trimming removed 6 bases from V and 1 base from J, with 7 bases in between. In DNA form, the CDR3 reads TGTGCCAGCAGCCACCCCGCCAAAAACATTCAGTACTTC. It translates to CASSHPAKNIQYF.

This chain connects TRBV11-2 to TRBJ1-4, with 8 bases lining up with TRBD1. Germline V gives CDR1 SGHAT, CDR2 FQNNGV. There are 14 residues in the CDR3. The junction had 5 bases not matched to a gene; V was cut back by 3 bases and J by 8 bases. The CDR3 here is CASSFGQGVEKLFF. CDR3 in DNA: TGTGCCAGCAGCTTCGGACAGGGTGTAGAAAAACTGTTTTTT.

To note about this clone: At the DNA level, this CDR3 is encoded by other sequences in the same sample as well. This chain joins TRBV6-1 and TRBJ1-6, with TRBD1 as a possible D gene (6 bases). The V gene lost 2 bases and the J gene lost 0 bases, with 11 bases spanning the gap. Per germline, CDR1 MNHNS and CDR2 SASEGT. The CDR3 contains 17 residues. This chain's CDR3 is CASSELQGSSYNSPLHF. The CDR3 coding sequence is TGTGCCAGCAGTGAACTACAGGGTAGCTCCTATAATTCACCCCTCCACTTT.

This chain links TRBV19 with TRBJ1-2; D may be TRBD1 (6 bases). The V end was cut by 3 bases, the J end by 7 bases, with 21 bases between. This CDR3 region has 16 residues. CDR1 is LNHDA, CDR2 SQIVND, per germline (reference sequence). The CDR3 bases are TGTGCCAGTAGTATGCCCCTTCGGGCAGGGGATTTTGGCTACACCTTC. It yields the protein CASSMPLRAGDFGYTF. Complete variable domain (other parts from reference TRBV19 and TRBJ1-2): DGGITQSPKYLFRKEGQNVTLSCEQNLNHDAMYWYRQDPGQGLRLIYYSQIVNDFQKGDIAEGYSVSREKKESFPLTVTSAQKNPTAFYLCASSMPLRAGDFGYTFGSGTRLTVV.

The table lists this clone with a count of one. The rearrangement joins TRBV7-3 to TRBJ1-1; 7 bases line up with TRBD1. The V gene's germline CDR1 is SGHTA and CDR2 FQGTGA. With 5 bases clipped from V and 7 bases from J, the junction kept 13 bases outside the gene matches. This CDR3 is 15 amino acids long. For the CDR3, the DNA is TGTGCCAGCAGCACGAACCCGGGACAGAGCAATGAAGCTTTCTTT. Translated: CASSTNPGQSNEAFF. Filled out from reference TRBV7-3 and TRBJ1-1, the complete variable domain reads GAGVSQTPSNKVTEKGKYVELRCDPISGHTALYWYRQSLGQGPEFLIYFQGTGAADDSGLPNDRFFAVRPEGSVSTLKIQRTERGDSAVYLCASSTNPGQSNEAFFGQGTRLTVV.

The chain couples TRBV6-6 to TRBJ2-7; 7 positions match TRBD2. The CDR3 spans 14 residues. Unmatched junction bases numbered 14, after V lost 9 bases and J lost 6 bases. Germline lookup yields CDR1 MNHNY and CDR2 SVGAGI (reference sequence). The CDR3 sequence is CASLHGGTTSEQYF. The DNA of the CDR3 is TGTGCCAGTCTCCACGGGGGGACGACTAGCGAGCAGTACTTC.

A few counts support this clone. The gene calls are TRBV2 and TRBJ2-7; 8 positions match TRBD1. The germline V gene encodes CDR1 SNHLY and CDR2 FYNNEI. The length of the CDR3 is 15 residues. V gave up 7 bases and J gave up 1 base; unmatched junction bases: 9. The CDR3 reads CASMASRTGSYEQYF. The DNA for the CDR3 is TGTGCCAGCATGGCAAGTAGGACAGGGTCCTACGAGCAGTACTTC.

This chain joins TRBV2 and TRBJ1-2, with TRBD1 identical over 11 bases. The CDR3 is 16 amino acids. V lost 4 bases, J lost 7 bases, and 11 bases stayed unmatched. Per the germline V gene, CDR1 is SNHLY and CDR2 is FYNNEI. The CDR3 protein is CASSAQHGQGAGGYTF. CDR3 nucleotide sequence: TGTGCCAGCAGTGCCCAACACGGACAGGGGGCAGGTGGCTACACCTTC.

The chain joins TRBV2 to TRBJ1-4; perhaps TRBD1 as D (5 bases). CDR3 length equals 14 residues. CDR1 is SNHLY and CDR2 is FYNNEI in the germline V gene. V dropped 6 bases and J dropped 4 bases, with 12 bases sitting between them. Here the CDR3 DNA reads TGTGCCAGCAGGTCGACAGAGCATAATGAAAAACTGTTTTTT. Its protein product is CASRSTEHNEKLFF.

V usage is TRBV7-6 and J usage is TRBJ2-5; D gene ambiguous. CDR3 size: 16 residues. Germline V gene data show CDR1 as SGHVS and CDR2 as FNYEAQ. V lost 4 bases and J 9 bases, leaving 24 bases between the germline ends. The CDR3 loop is CASSSFETSGGGAQYF. The CDR3 DNA is TGTGCCAGCAGCTCCTTTGAAACGTCCGGTGGTGGGGCCCAGTACTTC.

The chain employs TRBV11-2 and TRBJ1-2; D is perhaps TRBD1 (5 bases). Germline V gene lookup returns CDR1 SGHAT and CDR2 FQNNGV. The V gene lost 5 bases and the J gene lost 7 bases, with 11 bases spanning the gap. CDR3 size: 12 residues. CDR3: CASSREGIGYTF. The CDR3 DNA reads as TGTGCCAGCAGCCGTGAGGGGATTGGCTACACCTTC.

CDR3 DNA: TGTGCCAGCAGCCAAGATGGTACGGGTAACTACGAGCAGTACTTC. This sequence encodes CASSQDGTGNYEQYF. The V call is TRBV4-2, the J call TRBJ2-7; D ambiguous. The CDR3 contains 15 residues. Trimming pared 0 bases from V and 3 bases from J, leaving 12 bases between. The V gene's germline CDR1 is LGHNA and CDR2 YNFKEQ.

The rearrangement joins TRBV30 to TRBJ2-3, with TRBD2 matching over 9 bases. Trimming removed 2 bases from V and 2 bases from J; junction bases left unmatched: 14. CDR1 and CDR2 (germline): GTSNPN, SVGIG (reference sequence). CDR3 length equals 18 residues. This CDR3 is CAWSFSAGGPSSTDTQYF. DNA of the CDR3: TGTGCCTGGAGTTTTAGTGCGGGGGGGCCATCTTCCACAGATACGCAGTATTTT.

The V gene is TRBV7-8, the J gene TRBJ1-1, with D possibly being TRBD1 (5 bases). Germline-derived CDR1 and CDR2 are SGHVS and FQNEAQ. The V end was cut by 2 bases, the J end by 3 bases, with 13 bases between. CDR3 length: 15 residues. CDR3 residues: CASSLYWGRDTEAFF. CDR3 bases: TGTGCCAGCAGCTTATACTGGGGGAGGGACACTGAAGCTTTCTTT.

The chain carries TRBV6-5 and TRBJ2-4, with 7 bases matching TRBD1. The CDR3 covers 16 residues. The germline CDR1 and CDR2 sequences are MNHEY and SVGAGI. V lost 4 bases, J lost 0 bases, and 6 bases stayed unmatched. CDR3 in amino acids: CASSFRTGAAKNIQYF. The CDR3 coding sequence is TGTGCCAGCAGTTTCAGGACAGGCGCAGCCAAAAACATTCAGTACTTC.

The V call is TRBV18, the J call TRBJ1-1, with D possibly being TRBD1 (5 bases). Trimming cost V 4 bases and J 4 bases, with 10 bases left between them. In germline, CDR1 is KGHSH, CDR2 LQKENI. The CDR3 has 13 amino acids. The CDR3 DNA sequence: TGTGCCAGCTCACAGGGGAGGAGCACTGAAGCTTTCTTT. Amino acid sequence: CASSQGRSTEAFF.